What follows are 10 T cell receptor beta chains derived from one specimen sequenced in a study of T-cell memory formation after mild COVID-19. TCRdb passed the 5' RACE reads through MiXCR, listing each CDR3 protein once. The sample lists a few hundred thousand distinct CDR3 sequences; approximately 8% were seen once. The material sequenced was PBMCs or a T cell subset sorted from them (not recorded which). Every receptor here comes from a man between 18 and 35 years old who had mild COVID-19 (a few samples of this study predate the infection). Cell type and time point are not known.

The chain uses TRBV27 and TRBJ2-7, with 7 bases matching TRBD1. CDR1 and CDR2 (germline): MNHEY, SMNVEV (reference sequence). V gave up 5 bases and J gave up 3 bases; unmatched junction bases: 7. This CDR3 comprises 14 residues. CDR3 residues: CASSPRDRLYEQYV. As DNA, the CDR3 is TGTGCCAGCAGTCCGAGGGACAGACTCTACGAGCAGTACGTC.

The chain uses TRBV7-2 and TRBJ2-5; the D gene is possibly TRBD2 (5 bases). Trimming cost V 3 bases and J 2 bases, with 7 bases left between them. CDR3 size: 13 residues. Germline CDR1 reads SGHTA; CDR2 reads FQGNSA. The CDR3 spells CASSLRRQETQYF. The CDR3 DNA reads TGTGCCAGCAGCTTGCGGAGGCAAGAGACCCAGTACTTC.

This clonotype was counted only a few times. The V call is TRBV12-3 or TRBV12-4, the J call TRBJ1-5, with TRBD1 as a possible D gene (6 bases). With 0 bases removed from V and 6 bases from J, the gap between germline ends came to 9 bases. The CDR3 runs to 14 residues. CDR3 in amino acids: CASSLAGGGQPQHF. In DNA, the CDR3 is TGTGCCAGCAGTTTAGCAGGGGGGGGTCAGCCCCAGCATTTT.

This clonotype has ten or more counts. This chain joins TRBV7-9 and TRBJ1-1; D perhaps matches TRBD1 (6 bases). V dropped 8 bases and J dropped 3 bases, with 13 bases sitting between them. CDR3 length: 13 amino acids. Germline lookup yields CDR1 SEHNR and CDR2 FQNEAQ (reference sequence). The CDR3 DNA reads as TGTGCCAGCCTACAGGGTTGGCACACTGAAGCTTTCTTT. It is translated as CASLQGWHTEAFF.

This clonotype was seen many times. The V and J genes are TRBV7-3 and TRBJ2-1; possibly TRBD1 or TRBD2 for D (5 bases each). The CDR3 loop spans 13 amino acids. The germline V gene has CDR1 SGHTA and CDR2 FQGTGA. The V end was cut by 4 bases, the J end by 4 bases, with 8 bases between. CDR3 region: CASSSGRYNEQFF. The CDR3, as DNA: TGTGCCAGCAGCTCGGGACGGTACAATGAGCAGTTCTTC.

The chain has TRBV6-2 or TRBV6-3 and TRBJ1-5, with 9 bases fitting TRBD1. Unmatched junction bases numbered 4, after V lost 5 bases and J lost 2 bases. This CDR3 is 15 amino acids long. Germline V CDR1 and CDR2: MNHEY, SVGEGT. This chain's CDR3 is CASSARTGGNQPQHF. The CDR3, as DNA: TGTGCCAGCAGTGCCCGGACAGGGGGCAATCAGCCCCAGCATTTT.

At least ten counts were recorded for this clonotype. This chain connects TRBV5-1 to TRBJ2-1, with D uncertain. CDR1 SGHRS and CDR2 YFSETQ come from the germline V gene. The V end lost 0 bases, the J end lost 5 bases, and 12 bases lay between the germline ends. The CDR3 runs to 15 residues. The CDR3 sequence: CASSLGLSSHNEQFF. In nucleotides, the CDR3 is TGCGCCAGCAGCTTGGGCTTATCGTCCCACAATGAGCAGTTCTTC.

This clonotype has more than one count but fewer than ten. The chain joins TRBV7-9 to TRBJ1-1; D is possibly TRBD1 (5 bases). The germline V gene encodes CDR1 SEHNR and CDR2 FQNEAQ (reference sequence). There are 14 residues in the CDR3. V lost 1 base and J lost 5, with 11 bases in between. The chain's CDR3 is CASSLDRWRTEAFF. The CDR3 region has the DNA TGTGCCAGCAGCTTAGACAGGTGGCGGACTGAAGCTTTCTTT. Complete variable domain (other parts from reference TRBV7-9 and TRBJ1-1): DTGVSQNPRHKITKRGQNVTFRCDPISEHNRLYWYRQTLGQGPEFLTYFQNEAQLEKSRLLSDRFSAERPKGSFSTLEIQRTEQGDSAMYLCASSLDRWRTEAFFGQGTRLTVV.

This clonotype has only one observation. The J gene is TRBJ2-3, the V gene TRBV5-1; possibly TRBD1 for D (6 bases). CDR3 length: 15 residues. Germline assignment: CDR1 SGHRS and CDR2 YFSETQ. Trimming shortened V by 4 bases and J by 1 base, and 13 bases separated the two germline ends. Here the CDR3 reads CASSLNRAGTDTQYF. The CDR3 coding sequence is TGCGCCAGCAGCCTAAACAGGGCCGGCACAGATACGCAGTATTTT.

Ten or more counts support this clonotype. The CDR3 DNA is TGTGCCAGCAGCAAACAGGGGGCGGATGAGCAGTTCTTC. It encodes CASSKQGADEQFF. The rearrangement links TRBV5-4 to TRBJ2-1, with 9 positions matching TRBD1. CDR1 is SGHNT and CDR2 is YYREEE in the germline V gene (reference sequence). The CDR3 totals 13 residues. J was trimmed by 8 bases and V by 4 bases; bases with no gene match: 4.